The T cell receptor beta chain under discussion was sequenced for a study of blood T cell repertoires in COVID-19. Turning to the study itself: Spain, Italy and the United States supplied samples that represented acute and convalescent COVID-19. Sources were T cells, B-cell-depleted T cells, or PBMCs; the material itself was cDNA or gDNA.

In the case of this clone: Other DNA sequences in the sample encode the same CDR3.

CDR3 size: 11 residues. Trimming cost V 2 bases and J 8 bases, with 6 bases left between them. Germline-derived CDR1 and CDR2 are MNHEY and SVGAGI. Original processing methods: From reference gene primer amplification, estimates of nucleated cell counts were derived. Profiling relied on immunoSEQ multiplex PCR, and the TCRdb table lists in-frame clones only, not all of them. V, J and clone size derive from that table, while D and trimming were established from the DNA sequence. The sample contains about 190,000 clones, around four fifths of which appear only once. The rearrangement joins TRBV6-5 to TRBJ1-2; no firm D call. The clonotype was recovered from a man aged 45-65 years with active or convalescent COVID-19. The source material was peripheral blood. The CDR3 DNA follows: TGTGCCAGCAGTTACCGAGGGGGCTACACCTTC. Protein product: CASSYRGGYTF.